The 23 T cell receptor beta chains below all came from one sample that was sequenced in a study of beta chain features in type 1 diabetes. Of the isolated RNA, all was reverse transcribed, and so the sequenced material was expressed TCRB transcripts. Some clones are missing from TCRdb's copy, which holds only in-frame ones; the method was immunoSEQ multiplex PCR. The table records 300,000 to 400,000 clones, roughly 8% of them present only once. The specimen was central memory CD4+ T cells from blood. The source of these receptors is a woman aged 18-29 years in good health.

Ten or more counts support this clone. The chain uses TRBV5-6 and TRBJ2-5; 7 bases match TRBD2. The CDR3 loop spans 13 amino acids. CDR1 and CDR2 (germline): SGHDT, YYEEEE. Germline trimming cut 3 bases from V and 3 bases from J; bases unmatched to any gene: 2. CDR3 amino acids: CASSYLAEETQYF. CDR3 DNA: TGTGCCAGCAGCTACCTAGCGGAAGAGACCCAGTACTTC. Full variable domain (remainder filled in from reference TRBV5-6 and TRBJ2-5): DAGVTQSPTHLIKTRGQQVTLRCSPKSGHDTVSWYQQALGQGPQFIFQYYEEEERQRGNFPDRFSGHQFPNYSSELNVNALLLGDSALYLCASSYLAEETQYFGPGTRLLVL.

The chain is built from TRBV5-1 and TRBJ2-1, with 10 bases that match TRBD2. The trim removed 0 bases at V and 5 bases at J, leaving 5 bases unmatched. Germline CDR1 reads SGHRS; CDR2 reads YFSETQ. CDR3 length: 16 residues. CDR3 loop: CASSLDRTSGHNEQFF. CDR3 nucleotides: TGCGCCAGCAGCTTGGATCGGACTAGCGGCCACAATGAGCAGTTCTTC.

The chain carries TRBV4-3 and TRBJ2-6; unclear D gene. The CDR3 has 19 residues. Trimming removed 1 base from V and 0 bases from J, with 16 bases in between. From germline, CDR1 is LGHNA and CDR2 YSLEER. CDR3 residues: CASSQVRTTSSSGANVLTF. The CDR3 DNA reads TGCGCCAGCAGCCAAGTAAGGACGACATCGAGCTCTGGGGCCAACGTCCTGACTTTC.

CDR3 loop: CASKGYISDTQYF. In DNA form, the CDR3 reads TGTGCCAGCAAGGGGTACATTTCAGATACGCAGTATTTT. The V call is TRBV6-1, the J call TRBJ2-3; a weak D match, TRBD1 (5 bases). The CDR3 is 13 residues long. V lost 7 bases, J lost 4 bases, and 12 bases lay in between. CDR1 is MNHNS, CDR2 SASEGT, per germline.

This clone was seen many times. The V gene is TRBV10-3, the J gene TRBJ1-2; D is unresolved. Trimming took 10 bases from V and 2 from J, leaving 11 bases between them. CDR3 length: 12 residues. CDR1 and CDR2 from the germline V gene are ENHRY and SYGVKD. In DNA form, the CDR3 reads TGTGCCACCCAGTCAAAAAACTATGGCTACACCTTC. This gives the protein CATQSKNYGYTF.

This clone came up a few times. The gene calls are TRBV7-3 and TRBJ1-3; D not resolved. The CDR3 sequence is 14 residues long. Germline V gives CDR1 SGHTA, CDR2 FQGTGA. Trimming removed 8 bases at V and 0 bases at J, with 11 bases between. The CDR3 coding sequence is TGTGCCAGCTCTCGTCAGCTCTCTGGAAACACCATATATTTT. As protein: CASSRQLSGNTIYF.

The chain has TRBV6-5 and TRBJ1-1; TRBD1 might be the D (5 bases). The CDR3 consists of 16 residues. V lost 0 bases and J lost 4, with 15 bases in between. Germline V gives CDR1 MNHEY, CDR2 SVGAGI. The CDR3 loop reads CASSYSKAGRGTEAFF. CDR3 DNA: TGTGCCAGCAGTTACTCGAAGGCAGGGAGGGGCACTGAAGCTTTCTTT.

This clone was seen a handful of times. This chain links TRBV9 with TRBJ2-1; TRBD2 might be the D (5 bases). From germline, CDR1 is SGDLS and CDR2 YYNGEE. The CDR3 contains 16 residues. Trimming removed 6 bases at V and 5 bases at J, with 21 bases between. In DNA, the CDR3 is TGTGCCAGCACCCTTAACGCCGGGATCCATGACAATGAGCAGTTCTTC. Amino acids: CASTLNAGIHDNEQFF.

DNA for the CDR3: TGTGCCAGCAGCTTGGATCAGGGGGCTTACACTGAAGCTTTCTTT. Encoded protein: CASSLDQGAYTEAFF. This rearrangement joins TRBV5-4 to TRBJ1-1; 8 bases align to TRBD1. The germline CDR1 and CDR2 sequences are SGHNT and YYREEE (reference sequence). The CDR3 has 15 residues. With V trimmed by 0 bases and J by 3 bases, 4 bases remained unmatched.

The CDR3 protein is CSARDILEQFF. As DNA, the CDR3 is TGCAGTGCTAGGGACATCTTAGAGCAGTTCTTC. The genes are TRBV20-1 and TRBJ2-1; D might be TRBD1 (5 bases). Between the trimmed V and J ends, which lost 3 bases and 10 bases, there was a span of 10 bases. The CDR3 runs 11 residues. From germline, CDR1 is DFQATT and CDR2 SNEGSKA (reference sequence).

This clone has at least ten counts. This chain connects TRBV5-1 to TRBJ2-7; 9 nucleotides match TRBD1. After removal of 4 bases from V and 4 bases from J, the junction contained 3 bases not matched to a gene. This CDR3 spans 13 amino acids. Per germline, CDR1 SGHRS and CDR2 YFSETQ. For the CDR3, the DNA is TGCGCCAGCAGCGGGGACAGGGTTTACGAGCAGTACTTC. This encodes CASSGDRVYEQYF. The complete variable domain, with remaining parts taken from reference TRBV5-1 and TRBJ2-7, reads KAGVTQTPRYLIKTRGQQVTLSCSPISGHRSVSWYQQTPGQGLQFLFEYFSETQRNKGNFPGRFSGRQFSNSRSEMNVSTLELGDSALYLCASSGDRVYEQYFGPGTRLTVT.

This clone was seen only a few times. This chain joins TRBV4-2 and TRBJ2-7; 8 positions match TRBD2. The trim removed 0 bases at V and 3 bases at J, leaving 7 bases unmatched. Per the germline V gene, CDR1 is LGHNA and CDR2 is YNFKEQ. The CDR3 is 16 amino acids. The CDR3 DNA sequence: TGTGCCAGCAGCCAAGATATTGCGGGAGGAATCTACGAGCAGTACTTC. It encodes CASSQDIAGGIYEQYF.

This clone was counted only a few times. V is TRBV27 and J is TRBJ2-7; the match to TRBD1 covers 8 bases. V lost 3 bases, J lost 7 bases, and 8 bases stayed unmatched. The CDR3 loop spans 14 amino acids. Germline V lookup: CDR1 MNHEY, CDR2 SMNVEV (reference sequence). The CDR3 loop is CASSFQGAIGEQYF. CDR3 nucleotides: TGTGCCAGCAGTTTCCAGGGGGCTATCGGGGAGCAGTACTTC.

The chain has TRBV28 and TRBJ2-7, with D maybe TRBD1 (6 bases). In germline, CDR1 is MDHEN, CDR2 SYDVKM. Trimming took 2 bases from V and 6 from J, leaving 11 bases between them. There are 13 residues in the CDR3. The CDR3 bases are TGTGCCAGCAGTTTACATGGCAGGGGCGAGCAGTACTTC. It translates to CASSLHGRGEQYF.

This clone has only a few counts. The chain recombines TRBV7-6 with TRBJ1-1; maybe TRBD1 (5 bases). The V end was cut by 2 bases, the J end by 3 bases, with 10 bases between. From germline, CDR1 is SGHVS and CDR2 FNYEAQ. The CDR3 has 14 amino acids. This chain's CDR3 is CASSLYGGDTEAFF. The CDR3 bases are TGTGCCAGCAGCTTATATGGGGGAGACACTGAAGCTTTCTTT. Combining the CDR3 with reference TRBV7-6 and TRBJ1-1 gives the whole variable domain GAGVSQSPRYKVTKRGQDVALRCDPISGHVSLYWYRQALGQGPEFLTYFNYEAQQDKSGLPNDRFSAERPEGSISTLTIQRTEQRDSAMYRCASSLYGGDTEAFFGQGTRLTVV.

This clone was seen a few times. The chain carries TRBV6-1 and TRBJ2-1, with 14 positions matching TRBD2. V lost 6 bases to trimming and J lost 9 bases; unmatched junction nucleotides: 7. Germline-derived CDR1 and CDR2 are MNHNS and SASEGT. The CDR3 length is 15 residues. CDR3: CASSEKGLAGAEQFF. The DNA for the CDR3 is TGTGCCAGCAGCGAAAAGGGACTAGCGGGAGCTGAGCAGTTCTTC.

This clone came up many times. V is TRBV4-3 and J is TRBJ2-3; no clear D gene. The CDR3 covers 12 residues. V lost 0 bases and J lost 9, with 7 bases in between. Germline values: CDR1 LGHNA, CDR2 YSLEER. CDR3 loop: CASSQDRRTQYF. DNA of the CDR3: TGCGCCAGCAGCCAAGATCGAAGAACGCAGTATTTT.

This clone was detected a few times. The chain recombines TRBV29-1 with TRBJ2-1, with a tentative D call TRBD1 (6 bases). This CDR3 has 15 residues. Germline values: CDR1 SQVTM, CDR2 ANQGSEA. V lost 0 bases to trimming and J lost 0 bases, with 9 bases between them. In DNA form, the CDR3 reads TGCAGCGTTGAAGACGGACAGCTCTCCTACAATGAGCAGTTCTTC. Its translation: CSVEDGQLSYNEQFF.

V usage is TRBV5-4 and J usage is TRBJ2-7; 11 nucleotides agree with TRBD2. The CDR3 runs to 19 residues. Germline V gene sequence: CDR1 SGHNT, CDR2 YYREEE (reference sequence). The junction had 16 bases not matched to a gene; V was cut back by 3 bases and J by 2 bases. CDR3 coding DNA: TGTGCCAGCAGCTCCCTCCGCGTTAGCGGGAGGGACCCGACCTACGAGCAGTACTTC. Translating gives CASSSLRVSGRDPTYEQYF.

This clone showed up many times. This chain uses TRBV29-1 with TRBJ1-5; a possible D gene is TRBD1 (5 bases). V was pared by 6 bases and J by 4 bases, with 13 bases between. The germline V gene encodes CDR1 SQVTM and CDR2 ANQGSEA. This CDR3 region has 13 residues. In DNA, the CDR3 is TGCAGCGTGTCCACAGGCTGGAATCAGCCCCAGCATTTT. Protein sequence: CSVSTGWNQPQHF.

The V gene is TRBV6-1, the J gene TRBJ2-7; D ambiguous. The V gene's germline CDR1 is MNHNS and CDR2 SASEGT. The germline V and J ends were trimmed by 0 bases and 0 bases, with 12 bases remaining between them. The CDR3 covers 16 residues. The CDR3 coding sequence is TGTGCCAGCAGTGAAGCTCCAGGCCTAAACTCCTACGAGCAGTACTTC. Encoded protein: CASSEAPGLNSYEQYF.

The chain uses TRBV4-3 and TRBJ2-3; the match to TRBD2 covers 14 bases. V was clipped by 4 bases and J by 2 bases; unmatched bases: 8. The CDR3 has 18 residues. In germline, CDR1 is LGHNA, CDR2 YSLEER. The CDR3 reads CASSPTWGLAGDTDTQYF. For the CDR3, the DNA is TGCGCCAGCAGCCCGACTTGGGGACTAGCGGGAGACACAGATACGCAGTATTTT.

This clone was detected a few times. The chain has TRBV2 and TRBJ2-3; unclear D gene. Germline-derived CDR1 and CDR2 are SNHLY and FYNNEI. The CDR3 is made up of 13 amino acids. Trimming removed 4 bases at V and 5 bases at J, with 10 bases between. CDR3 sequence: CASSVGLVDTQYF. The CDR3 DNA reads TGTGCCAGCAGTGTTGGGCTGGTAGATACGCAGTATTTT.